This TCR beta chain was retrieved from a study of blood T cell repertoires in COVID-19. Background on the study: PBMCs, B-cell-depleted T cells, or T cells were the source of the cDNA or gDNA that made up the material.

Measured with immunoSEQ multiplex PCR; TCRdb has only the in-frame clones, and not every one. The table shows around 200,000 clones, with 80% to 90% occurring only once. This CDR3 has 13 amino acids. Trimming cost V 0 bases and J 13 bases, with 12 bases left between them. Germline V gives CDR1 LGHNT, CDR2 FRNRAP. The sequenced sample was peripheral blood. The V gene is TRBV12-5, the J gene TRBJ1-4; D is undetermined. The sequence was collected from a man at least 80 years old with acute or convalescent COVID-19. The CDR3 is CASGLVRAEGLFF. As DNA, the CDR3 is TGTGCTAGTGGTTTGGTACGCGCGGAGGGACTGTTTTTT.